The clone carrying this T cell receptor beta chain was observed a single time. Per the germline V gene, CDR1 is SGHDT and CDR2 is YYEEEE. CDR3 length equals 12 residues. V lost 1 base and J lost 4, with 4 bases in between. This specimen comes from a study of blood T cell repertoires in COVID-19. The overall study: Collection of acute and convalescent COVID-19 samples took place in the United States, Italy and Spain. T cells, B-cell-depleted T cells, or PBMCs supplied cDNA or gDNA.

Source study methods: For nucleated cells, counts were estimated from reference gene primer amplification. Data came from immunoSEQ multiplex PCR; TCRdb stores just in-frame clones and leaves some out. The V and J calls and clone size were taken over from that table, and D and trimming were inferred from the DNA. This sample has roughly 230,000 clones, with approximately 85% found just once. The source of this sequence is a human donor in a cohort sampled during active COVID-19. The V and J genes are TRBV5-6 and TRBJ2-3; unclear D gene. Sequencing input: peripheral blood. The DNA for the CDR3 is TGTGCCAGCAGCTTGTATCCAGATACGCAGTATTTT. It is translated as CASSLYPDTQYF.